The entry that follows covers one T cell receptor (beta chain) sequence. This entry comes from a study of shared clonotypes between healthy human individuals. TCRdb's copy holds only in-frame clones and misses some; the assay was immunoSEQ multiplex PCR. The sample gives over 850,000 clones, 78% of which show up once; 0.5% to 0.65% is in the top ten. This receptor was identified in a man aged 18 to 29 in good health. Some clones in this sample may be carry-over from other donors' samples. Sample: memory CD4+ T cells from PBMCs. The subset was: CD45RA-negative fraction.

CDR3 DNA: TGCGCCAGCAGCGTCCGGGACAGGTACAATGAGCAGTTCTTC. It is translated as CASSVRDRYNEQFF. V gene TRBV5-1 combines with J gene TRBJ2-1; 8 bases map to TRBD1. This CDR3 is built from 14 residues. After removal of 4 bases from V and 4 bases from J, the junction contained 4 bases not matched to a gene. The germline gives CDR1 SGHRS, CDR2 YFSETQ.